The rows below give T cell receptor beta chains drawn from one sample of a study of shared clonotypes between healthy human individuals. Produced via immunoSEQ multiplex PCR; TCRdb's table is partial and in-frame only. The table has about 980,000 clones, about three quarters seen once. The sequencing input was memory CD4+ T cells sorted from blood. Receptors were obtained from a man in his late teens or twenties in good health. Both conserved end residues are trimmed from each CDR3.

V	J	CDR3
TRBV5-1	TRBJ2-1	ASSRVPSYNEQF
TRBV6-6	TRBJ1-3	ASRHSEWYTIY
TRBV28	TRBJ1-4	ASNEGATNEKLF
TRBV7-2	TRBJ1-2	ASSFAGWNYGYT
TRBV18	TRBJ2-7	ASSPPGIPNEQY
TRBV5-1	TRBJ2-1	ASSPGTGAGSYNEQF
TRBV7-2	TRBJ1-1	ASSFLGGTEAF
TRBV5-1	TRBJ2-1	ASSLTSGSYNEQF
TRBV5-4	TRBJ1-2	ASSPGTFGDYGYT
TRBV6-1	TRBJ2-7	AIDRPTYEQY
TRBV6-5	TRBJ1-2	ATWDRGQGYGYT
TRBV6-1	TRBJ2-7	ASYASGGGFEQY
TRBV7-2	TRBJ1-1	ASSLALMGQGAEV
TRBV2	TRBJ2-3	ASTPGLTDTQY
TRBV9	TRBJ1-2	ASSVAEGQGANYGYT
TRBV18	TRBJ2-7	ASSPSQGTGYEQY
TRBV27	TRBJ2-3	ASSSRAPGTDTQY
TRBV28	TRBJ1-1	ASHGNGNTEAF
TRBV7-2	TRBJ1-5	ASSLNQGQQPQH
TRBV28	TRBJ2-7	ASSLSRPPYEQY
TRBV6-5	TRBJ2-3	ASSSGRLTDTQY
TRBV7-9	TRBJ2-3	ASSDGGASADTQY
TRBV12-5	TRBJ2-3	ASGLGQTTDTQY
TRBV25-1	TRBJ1-5	ASSEIPTQGPRCQPQH
TRBV10-3	TRBJ1-2	AARGTGRESGYT
TRBV4-1	TRBJ1-2	ASSQETPANYGYT
TRBV7-2	TRBJ2-7	ASSPHEGPYEQY
TRBV6-5	TRBJ1-5	ASRYGTAGNQPQH
TRBV5-1	TRBJ1-1	ASSTGRPTEAF
TRBV9	TRBJ2-3	ASSAGTRNTDTQY
TRBV5-1	TRBJ1-6	ASSLAPGTGNSPLH
TRBV9	TRBJ2-7	ASNLNNYEQY
TRBV6-1	TRBJ2-3	ASSEGRGRGTDTQY
TRBV2	TRBJ1-1	ASSGGLLTEAF
TRBV5-1	TRBJ1-5	ASSLDGVTSNQPQH
TRBV7-3	TRBJ2-7	ASSLELRGSSSYEQY
TRBV7-9	TRBJ1-3	ASSLAQGVSGNTIY
TRBV5-4	TRBJ2-5	ASSLALAGQETQY
TRBV30	TRBJ2-3	AWFPLGRGITDTQY
TRBV28	TRBJ2-3	ASSSGLAGGPKATDTQY
TRBV5-6	TRBJ2-3	ASSRRTSGIGGTDTQY
TRBV6-5	TRBJ1-2	ASSYRERNGYT
TRBV7-9	TRBJ2-7	ASSHGTGRSYEQY
TRBV6-6	TRBJ2-1	ASSLLRQGYNEQF
TRBV10-2	TRBJ2-2	ASSEQGATGELF
TRBV4-3	TRBJ1-1	ASSPHLTLNTEAF
TRBV7-2	TRBJ2-7	ASSLGRELYEQY
TRBV27	TRBJ1-2	ASSLRGSGGYT
TRBV5-6	TRBJ2-5	ASSLGGQGAQY